The clone carrying this T cell receptor (beta chain) was counted at least ten times. No antigen is known for it. This entry comes from a study of CD8 T cells in ankylosing spondylitis. Study-wide results and caveats: Disease-linked clones were reportedly significantly enriched in matched ankylosing spondylitis synovial fluid. Several highly homologous variants made up a TCR beta motif, and this motif appeared characteristic of ankylosing spondylitis blood. Prior literature has documented some motif variants in synovial fluid and blood from reactive arthritis.

TCR beta libraries were made by quantitative 5'-RACE with molecular barcodes. One entry per CDR3 protein results from TCRdb running MiXCR on the 5' RACE reads. The sample shows 200,000 or so distinct CDR3 sequences, approximately 18% of them seen only once. V gave up 0 bases and J gave up 6 bases, with 12 bases separating them. Germline V gene sequence: CDR1 LGHNA, CDR2 YSLEER. The CDR3 spans 14 residues. This sequence was found in a male donor between 10 and 30 years old with ankylosing spondylitis or in good health (not recorded which). V and J are TRBV4-3 and TRBJ2-7; D ambiguous. Specimen: blood, either unsorted or a sorted T cell fraction (not recorded which). CDR3 sequence: CASSQDLVLGEQYF. The CDR3 nucleotides are TGCGCCAGCAGCCAAGATCTGGTGTTGGGCGAGCAGTACTTC.